This T cell receptor (beta chain) was obtained from a study of shared clonotypes between healthy human individuals. General study findings and limits: Naive subsets usually exceeded memory subsets in estimated richness.

Deep was the level at which the assay was run. Here immunoSEQ multiplex PCR was the method, and the copy in TCRdb shows in-frame clones only, minus some. The sample yields about a million clones, around 76% seen once. This clone was observed at least ten times. Its antigen is still unknown. The clonotype originates from a man aged 18-30 years in good health. The specimen was memory CD4+ T cells sorted from blood. The sample's subset: CD45RA-negative fraction.

The DNA for the CDR3 is TGTGCCATTGATAGGCAGGAAAGAGAGACCCAGTACTTC. Encoded protein: CAIDRQERETQYF. The genes are TRBV19 and TRBJ2-5; the D is unclear. Trimming left V 10 bases short and J 4 bases short, with 16 bases between. The CDR3 length is 13 residues. The germline gives CDR1 LNHDA, CDR2 SQIVND (reference sequence). Based on the CDR3 plus reference TRBV19 and TRBJ2-5, the full variable domain is DGGITQSPKYLFRKEGQNVTLSCEQNLNHDAMYWYRQDPGQGLRLIYYSQIVNDFQKGDIAEGYSVSREKKESFPLTVTSAQKNPTAFYLCAIDRQERETQYFGPGTRLLVL.